These 18 T cell receptor beta chains came from one sample sequenced in a study of cytomegalovirus exposure and HLA in healthy donors. Sequencing was performed with immunoSEQ multiplex PCR; in TCRdb, only in-frame clones are kept and a portion is missing. The sample has 100,000 to 150,000 clones, 85% to 90% seen once. The material sequenced was PBMCs. Receptors were obtained from a young woman in good health and CMV-seronegative.

This chain joins TRBV4-1 and TRBJ2-5; the match to TRBD2 covers 8 bases. V lost 2 bases and J lost 7; bases outside the gene matches: 15. This CDR3 has 17 amino acids. Germline CDR1 and CDR2: MGHRA and YSYEKL. CDR3 in amino acids: CASSQLWTGGKEGTQYF. The CDR3 DNA sequence: TGCGCCAGCAGCCAACTTTGGACGGGGGGGAAAGAGGGGACCCAGTACTTC.

The chain has TRBV5-1 and TRBJ1-1, with TRBD1 matching 7 bases. Germline V gene sequence: CDR1 SGHRS, CDR2 YFSETQ. Trimming at V came to 0 bases and at J to 5 bases, leaving 7 bases not matched to a gene. This CDR3 has 15 amino acids. In nucleotides, the CDR3 is TGCGCCAGCAGCTTGGCGGGAGTCAGGGGGACTGAAGCTTTCTTT. Translation gives CASSLAGVRGTEAFF.

This chain links TRBV6-5 with TRBJ1-4, with 7 positions matching TRBD1. The CDR3 covers 14 residues. Germline CDR1 is MNHEY and CDR2 is SVGAGI. Losses at the gene ends were 10 bases for V and 13 bases for J; bases not matched to a gene: 18. CDR3 protein: CATCEMRGREGLFF. The DNA of the CDR3 is TGTGCCACCTGTGAAATGAGGGGGCGGGAGGGACTGTTTTTT.

The rearrangement links TRBV6-5 to TRBJ2-1, with D uncertain. Germline V gives CDR1 MNHEY, CDR2 SVGAGI. Trimming took 6 bases from V and 3 from J, leaving 15 bases between them. The CDR3 is 15 residues long. CDR3: CASRNSLFSYNEQFF. In DNA form, the CDR3 reads TGTGCCAGCAGAAACAGCCTTTTCAGCTACAATGAGCAGTTCTTC.

This sequence joins TRBV5-1 and TRBJ1-1; a possible D gene is TRBD1 (6 bases). The CDR3 length is 14 residues. Germline CDR1 and CDR2: SGHRS and YFSETQ. With 2 bases removed from V and 0 bases from J, the gap between germline ends came to 8 bases. CDR3 sequence: CASSLGGLNTEAFF. The DNA of the CDR3 is TGCGCCAGCAGCTTAGGGGGACTGAACACTGAAGCTTTCTTT.

The chain joins TRBV5-1 to TRBJ2-7; 9 bases fit TRBD2. J gave up 2 bases and V 0 bases, and 3 bases lay outside the gene matches. Germline-derived CDR1 and CDR2 are SGHRS and YFSETQ. This CDR3 contains 15 residues. The CDR3 reads CASSLEAGGAYEQYF. The DNA of the CDR3 is TGCGCCAGCAGCTTGGAAGCGGGGGGAGCCTACGAGCAGTACTTC.

This chain uses TRBV6-1 with TRBJ1-3; TRBD1 might be the D (5 bases). CDR1 and CDR2 from the germline V gene are MNHNS and SASEGT. This CDR3 has 15 amino acids. Between the trimmed V and J ends, which lost 4 bases and 2 bases, there was a span of 12 bases. The CDR3 region has the DNA TGTGCCAGCAGTGTACCGGGACTCCCTGGAAACACCATATATTTT. Translating it yields CASSVPGLPGNTIYF.

This sequence joins TRBV7-2 and TRBJ2-3, with unresolved D. Trimming took 5 bases from V and 3 from J, leaving 6 bases between them. The CDR3 sequence is 12 residues long. Germline V gene data show CDR1 as SGHTA and CDR2 as FQGNSA. The CDR3: CASSPRTDTQYF. CDR3 DNA: TGTGCCAGCAGCCCCAGAACAGATACGCAGTATTTT.

In its sample, this clone was seen a few times. This chain connects TRBV11-2 to TRBJ2-7, with D tentatively TRBD2 (6 bases). Trimming left V 3 bases short and J 4 bases short, with 10 bases between. The CDR3 totals 13 residues. Germline V gives CDR1 SGHAT, CDR2 FQNNGV. The CDR3 DNA reads TGTGCCAGCAGCTTCTCGGGGGTGTACGAGCAGTACTTC. Translated: CASSFSGVYEQYF.

V is TRBV7-8 and J is TRBJ2-7; 12 bases align to TRBD1. This CDR3 has 15 amino acids. Germline CDR1 is SGHVS and CDR2 is FQNEAQ. V lost 5 bases and J lost 6; bases outside the gene matches: 8. In nucleotides, the CDR3 is TGTGCCAGCAGCAAGAGGGACAGGGGGCTCCTCGAGCAGTACTTC. This codes for CASSKRDRGLLEQYF.

The chain is built from TRBV21-1 and TRBJ2-7; the table's D call TRBD2 went unverified against the DNA. TRBV21-1 is recorded as a pseudogene. The CDR3 runs to 17 residues. CDR3 protein: CASSKLDGPGFDYEQYF. Here the CDR3 DNA reads TGTGCCAGCAGCAAATTGGATGGCCCCGGGTTTGACTACGAGCAGTACTTC.

The chain joins TRBV11-2 to TRBJ1-6; D not certain. V gave up 5 bases and J gave up 8 bases, with 16 bases separating them. The germline V gene encodes CDR1 SGHAT and CDR2 FQNNGV. This CDR3 has 15 amino acids. The CDR3 region is CASSPTRGAYSPLHF. As DNA, the CDR3 is TGTGCCAGCAGCCCGACCCGGGGTGCATATTCACCCCTCCACTTT.

The chain is built from TRBV9 and TRBJ1-3; the D gene is possibly TRBD1 (6 bases). V was trimmed by 0 bases and J by 0 bases, leaving 7 bases between them. In germline, CDR1 is SGDLS, CDR2 YYNGEE. The CDR3 extends over 15 amino acids. CDR3: CASSVEGDSGNTIYF. The CDR3 DNA follows: TGTGCCAGCAGCGTAGAGGGGGACTCTGGAAACACCATATATTTT.

The genes are TRBV4-1 and TRBJ1-2, with 10 nucleotides matching TRBD1. The V gene's germline CDR1 is MGHRA and CDR2 YSYEKL. The junction had 6 bases not matched to a gene; V was cut back by 3 bases and J by 8 bases. The CDR3 covers 14 residues. As DNA, the CDR3 is TGCGCCAGCAGCCATGAAGACAGGGGGCGCGGCTACACCTTC. Translated, it gives CASSHEDRGRGYTF.

V usage is TRBV11-3 and J usage is TRBJ1-1; TRBD1 matches at 7 bases. Germline-derived CDR1 and CDR2 are SGHNT and YENEEA. This CDR3 has 14 amino acids. J lost 0 bases, V lost 9 bases, and 7 bases had no gene match. Here the CDR3 reads CASSRGTLNTEAFF. Here the CDR3 DNA reads TGTGCCAGTTCCAGGGGGACGCTGAACACTGAAGCTTTCTTT. Looking up the rest from reference TRBV11-3 and TRBJ1-1 gives the full variable domain: EAGVVQSPRYKIIEKKQPVAFWCNPISGHNTLYWYLQNLGQGPELLIRYENEEAVDDSQLPKDRFSAERLKGVDSTLKIQPAELGDSAVYLCASSRGTLNTEAFFGQGTRLTVV.

The chain recombines TRBV27 with TRBJ1-5; D is uncertain. V was shortened by 7 bases and J by 4 bases, with 11 bases between the two germline ends. Germline CDR1 reads MNHEY; CDR2 reads SMNVEV (reference sequence). The CDR3 length is 13 residues. CDR3 sequence: CASKPTENQPQHF. In DNA, the CDR3 is TGTGCCAGCAAACCAACAGAGAATCAGCCCCAGCATTTT.

The chain links TRBV6-1 to TRBJ2-7; the D gene is possibly TRBD2 (7 bases). Germline V CDR1 and CDR2: MNHNS, SASEGT. This CDR3 spans 14 amino acids. The V gene lost 8 bases and the J gene lost 5 bases, with 19 bases spanning the gap. The CDR3: CASAPRGGADEQYF. CDR3 sequence (DNA): TGTGCCAGCGCCCCAAGGGGGGGGGCCGACGAGCAGTACTTC.

V and J are TRBV2 and TRBJ1-1, with D unclear. The germline V and J ends were trimmed by 7 bases and 1 base, with 10 bases remaining between them. Germline CDR1 and CDR2: SNHLY and FYNNEI. The CDR3 is made up of 13 amino acids. CDR3 DNA: TGTGCCAGCATCTGGTCCGGGAACACTGAAGCTTTCTTT. Its translation: CASIWSGNTEAFF.